A selection of T cell receptor beta chains follows, all from one sample in a study of blood T cell repertoires in COVID-19. Assay: immunoSEQ multiplex PCR; the TCRdb copy retains only in-frame clones and omits some. The sample lists 70,000 or so clones; around 87% were seen once. The specimen sequenced was peripheral blood. The receptor source for this set is a young woman with acute or convalescent COVID-19. CDR3s include the opening cysteine and the closing phenylalanine or tryptophan.

>TRBJ2-3|TRBV24-1
CATSETATDTQYF
>TRBJ1-1|TRBV28
CASSPRQGATEAFF
>TRBJ1-5|TRBV30
CAWSVGDRVRISNQPQHF
>TRBJ1-1|TRBV19
CASFGRDRGRSTTEAFF
>TRBJ1-1|TRBV5-1
CASSEGAIVSTEAFF
>TRBJ2-3|TRBV5-6
CASSFGTAPLTQYF
>TRBJ1-5|TRBV27
CASSQTSHNQPQHF
>TRBJ2-7|TRBV27
CASSDSSYEQYF
>TRBJ2-7|TRBV2
CASSEQGETYEQYF
>TRBJ1-1|TRBV6-6
CASSYSTNTEAFF
>TRBJ2-5|TRBV6-5
CASRPLGGAKETQYF
>TRBJ1-1|TRBV14
CASSQENDLNTEAFF
>TRBJ2-3|TRBV4-1
CASSQEKGLASTDTQYF
>TRBJ1-2|TRBV19
CASRNGQGWDYGYTF
>TRBJ2-7|TRBV6-2/TRBV6-3
CASSPKLAGLHEQYF
>TRBJ1-1|TRBV6-5
CASSKTGVNTEAFF
>TRBJ2-2|TRBV7-9
CASSTTRQGASGELFF
>TRBJ1-1|TRBV19
CASSIAGDTEAFF
>TRBJ1-2|TRBV19
CASSSGQGPPGYTF
>TRBJ1-5|TRBV19
CASSIRVDQPQHF
>TRBJ1-1|TRBV7-9
CASSLGGLNTEAFF
>TRBJ2-3|TRBV6-1
CASSELASTDTQYF
>TRBJ2-3|TRBV10-2
CASSVSGSPLSTDTQYF
>TRBJ2-1|TRBV7-9
CASSATGDRVSYNEQFF
>TRBJ2-3|TRBV30
CAGPSDTQYF
>TRBJ2-5|TRBV29-1
CSVRGTSGRAFEETQYF
>TRBJ1-4|TRBV13
CASSRRDRRLATNEKLFF
>TRBJ2-2|TRBV6-5
CASLRAPKNTGELFF
>TRBJ2-7|TRBV19
CASSPQGAVGYEQYF
>TRBJ2-3|TRBV18
CASSAAGGGGTDTQYF
>TRBJ1-6|TRBV2
CASSEGQFNSPLHF
>TRBJ2-2|TRBV27
CASSPGQTVTNTGELFF
>TRBJ1-2|TRBV3-1/TRBV3-2
CASSQVHLDRGAYGYTF
>TRBJ2-2|TRBV19
CASTTTSGGAGELFF
>TRBJ1-2|TRBV11-2
CASSLETVPGYGYTF
>TRBJ2-7|TRBV19
CASSFADKYEQYF
>TRBJ2-2|TRBV7-9
CASSSGGTVNTGELFF
>TRBJ2-2|TRBV5-8
CASSTGTTNTGELFF
>TRBJ1-3|TRBV18
CASSQSISGNTIYF
>TRBJ1-5|TRBV4-1
CASSQEDSAYQPQHF
>TRBJ2-7|TRBV28
CASSLEGALYEQYF
>TRBJ2-2|TRBV6-2/TRBV6-3
CASSYGGSGGELFF
>TRBJ2-5|TRBV5-1
CASSTGQGLGETQYF
>TRBJ2-3|TRBV5-1
CASSLAQGAIDTQYF
>TRBJ2-3|TRBV4-3
CASSQETSGVFTDTQYF
>TRBJ2-1|TRBV2
CASSGAGTSGGKANNEQFF
>TRBJ1-1|TRBV7-9
CASSEPGGTEAFF
>TRBJ2-3|TRBV20-1
CSASRGTSTDTQYF
>TRBJ2-2|TRBV19
CASSTRTSGRTGELFF
>TRBJ2-1|TRBV6-4
CASSAELAGYNEQFF
>TRBJ1-2|TRBV30
CAWNHGDRVYGYTF
>TRBJ2-1|TRBV11-3
CASSRGGVSDEQFF
>TRBJ1-3|TRBV5-5
CASSPLPGNTIYF
>TRBJ1-2|TRBV4-3
CASSHTTGDGYTF
>TRBJ1-1|TRBV3-1/TRBV3-2
CASSPQRRGGRTEAFF
>TRBJ2-7|TRBV5-6
CASSPTGTGTYEQYF
>TRBJ1-1|TRBV6-2/TRBV6-3
CASSYRGLGTTEAFF
>TRBJ1-1|TRBV5-1
CASSLARGNTEAFF